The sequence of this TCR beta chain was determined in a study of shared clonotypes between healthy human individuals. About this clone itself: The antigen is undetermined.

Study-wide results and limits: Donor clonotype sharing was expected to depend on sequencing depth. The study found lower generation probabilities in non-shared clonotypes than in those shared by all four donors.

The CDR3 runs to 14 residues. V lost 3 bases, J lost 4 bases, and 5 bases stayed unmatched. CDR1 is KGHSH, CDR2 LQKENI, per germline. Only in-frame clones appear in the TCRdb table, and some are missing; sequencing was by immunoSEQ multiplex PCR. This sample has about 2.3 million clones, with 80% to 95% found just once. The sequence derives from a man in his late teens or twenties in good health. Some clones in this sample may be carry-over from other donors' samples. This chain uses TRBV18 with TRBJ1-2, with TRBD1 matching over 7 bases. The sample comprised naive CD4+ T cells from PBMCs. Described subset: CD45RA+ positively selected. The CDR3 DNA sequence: TGTGCCAGCTCACCGTCAAACAGGGGCTATGGCTACACCTTC. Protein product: CASSPSNRGYGYTF.